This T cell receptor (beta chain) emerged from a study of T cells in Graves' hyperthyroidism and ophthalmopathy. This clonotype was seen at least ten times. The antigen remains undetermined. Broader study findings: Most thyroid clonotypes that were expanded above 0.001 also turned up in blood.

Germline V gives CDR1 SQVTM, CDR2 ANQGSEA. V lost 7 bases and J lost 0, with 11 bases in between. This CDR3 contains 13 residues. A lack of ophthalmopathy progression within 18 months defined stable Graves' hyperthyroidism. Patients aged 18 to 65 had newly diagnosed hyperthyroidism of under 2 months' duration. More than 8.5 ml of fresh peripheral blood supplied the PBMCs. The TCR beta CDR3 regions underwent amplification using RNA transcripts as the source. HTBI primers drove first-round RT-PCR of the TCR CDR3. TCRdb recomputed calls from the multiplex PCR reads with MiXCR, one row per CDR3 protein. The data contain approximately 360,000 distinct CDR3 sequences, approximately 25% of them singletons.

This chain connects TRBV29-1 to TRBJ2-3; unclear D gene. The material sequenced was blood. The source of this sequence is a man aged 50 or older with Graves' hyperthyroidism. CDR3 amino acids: CSADSSSTDTQYF. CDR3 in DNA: TGCAGCGCTGACTCATCCAGCACAGATACGCAGTATTTT.